The rows below give T cell receptor beta chains drawn from one sample of a study of blood T cell repertoires in COVID-19. Libraries were prepared by immunoSEQ multiplex PCR; TCRdb keeps only in-frame clonotypes and omits some of them. The data hold a few hundred thousand clones, with approximately 83% observed a single time. The source material was PBMCs or T cells enriched from blood (not recorded which). These receptors were collected from a woman aged 40 to 55 with acute COVID-19. CDR3s include the opening cysteine and the closing phenylalanine or tryptophan. The D gene is left open where the match is weak.

d_call	j_call	v_call	cdr3_aa	cdr3_nt
TRBD2	TRBJ2-1	TRBV4-2	CASSPKRETLVGYNEQFF	TGTGCCAGCAGCCCGAAGCGGGAGACCCTCGTCGGCTACAATGAGCAGTTCTTC
-	TRBJ2-1	TRBV6-5	CASRTIQGHEQFF	TGTGCCAGCAGGACGATACAGGGTCATGAGCAGTTCTTC
-	TRBJ2-2	TRBV7-2	CASSLYTGELFF	TGTGCCAGCAGCCTCTACACCGGGGAGCTGTTTTTT
-	TRBJ1-2	TRBV3-1/TRBV3-2	CASSLGTSNYGYTF	TGTGCCAGCAGCTTAGGGACTTCTAACTATGGCTACACCTTC
-	TRBJ1-3	TRBV5-1	CASSLSTGAGNTIYF	TGCGCCAGCAGCTTATCGACAGGAGCTGGAAACACCATATATTTT
TRBD2	TRBJ2-1	TRBV28	CASKSSGRAYNEQFF	TGTGCCAGCAAGAGTAGCGGGAGGGCTTACAATGAGCAGTTCTTC
TRBD1	TRBJ2-2	TRBV7-6	CASSLQGALTGELFF	TGTGCCAGCAGCTTGCAGGGGGCGCTCACCGGGGAGCTGTTTTTT
-	TRBJ2-1	TRBV11-3	CASIPRSGPVNEQFF	TGTGCCAGCATCCCAAGGAGTGGTCCCGTCAATGAGCAGTTCTTC
TRBD2	TRBJ2-1	TRBV24-1	CATRDGERDFYNEQFF	TGTGCCACCAGAGATGGGGAGCGGGACTTTTACAATGAGCAGTTCTTC
-	TRBJ1-4	TRBV7-3	CASSLGGAGEKLFF	TGTGCCAGCAGCTTAGGAGGGGCCGGTGAAAAACTGTTTTTT
-	TRBJ2-7	TRBV20-1	CSASQQGLTYEQYF	TGCAGTGCTAGTCAACAGGGTTTAACCTACGAGCAGTACTTC
-	TRBJ1-1	TRBV19	CASSIKLAGTEAFF	TGTGCCAGTAGTATAAAGCTTGCCGGGACTGAAGCTTTCTTT
-	TRBJ2-1	TRBV29-1	CSVEVWSSYNEQFF	TGCAGCGTTGAAGTTTGGAGCTCCTACAATGAGCAGTTCTTC
TRBD2	TRBJ2-3	TRBV7-9	CASSSTSGWTDTQYF	TGTGCCAGCAGCTCGACTAGCGGGTGGACAGATACGCAGTATTTT
TRBD2	TRBJ2-1	TRBV7-9	CASSSLAGGGGEQFF	TGTGCCAGCAGCTCCTTAGCGGGAGGAGGTGGGGAGCAGTTCTTC
TRBD2	TRBJ2-7	TRBV14	CASSQGGGRRNEQYF	TGTGCCAGCAGCCAAGGGGGCGGGAGGAGGAACGAGCAGTACTTC